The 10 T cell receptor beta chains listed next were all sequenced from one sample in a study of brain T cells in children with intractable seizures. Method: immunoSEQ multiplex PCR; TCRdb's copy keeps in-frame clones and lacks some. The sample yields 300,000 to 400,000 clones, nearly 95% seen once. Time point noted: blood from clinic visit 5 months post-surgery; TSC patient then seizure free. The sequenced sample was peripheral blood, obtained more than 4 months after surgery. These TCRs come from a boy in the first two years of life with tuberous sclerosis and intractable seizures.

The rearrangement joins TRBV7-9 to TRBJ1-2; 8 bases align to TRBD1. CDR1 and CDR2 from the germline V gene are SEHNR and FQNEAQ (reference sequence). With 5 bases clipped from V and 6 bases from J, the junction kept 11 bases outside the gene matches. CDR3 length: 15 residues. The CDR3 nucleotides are TGTGCCAGCAGCACCGGACAGGGCGGCAAAGATGGCTACACCTTC. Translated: CASSTGQGGKDGYTF. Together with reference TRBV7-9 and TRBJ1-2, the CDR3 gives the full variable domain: DTGVSQNPRHKITKRGQNVTFRCDPISEHNRLYWYRQTLGQGPEFLTYFQNEAQLEKSRLLSDRFSAERPKGSFSTLEIQRTEQGDSAMYLCASSTGQGGKDGYTFGSGTRLTVV.

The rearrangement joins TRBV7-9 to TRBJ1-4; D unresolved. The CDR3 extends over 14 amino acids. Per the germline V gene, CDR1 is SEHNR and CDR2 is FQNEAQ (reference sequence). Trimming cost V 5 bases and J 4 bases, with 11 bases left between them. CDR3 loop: CASSAVRDNEKLFF. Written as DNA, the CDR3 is TGTGCCAGCAGCGCAGTGAGGGATAATGAAAAACTGTTTTTT.

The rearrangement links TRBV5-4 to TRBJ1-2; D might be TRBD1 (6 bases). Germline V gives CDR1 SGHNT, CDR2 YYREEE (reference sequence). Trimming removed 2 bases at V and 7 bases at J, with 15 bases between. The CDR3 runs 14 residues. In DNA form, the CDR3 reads TGTGCCAGCAGCTTTGGGGGCCTGGGGGGTGGCTACACCTTC. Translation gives CASSFGGLGGGYTF.

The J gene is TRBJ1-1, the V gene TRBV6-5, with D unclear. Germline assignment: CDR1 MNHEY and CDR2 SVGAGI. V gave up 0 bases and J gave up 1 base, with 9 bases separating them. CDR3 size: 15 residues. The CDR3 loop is CASSYSWGANTEAFF. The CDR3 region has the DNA TGTGCCAGCAGTTACTCCTGGGGAGCGAACACTGAAGCTTTCTTT.

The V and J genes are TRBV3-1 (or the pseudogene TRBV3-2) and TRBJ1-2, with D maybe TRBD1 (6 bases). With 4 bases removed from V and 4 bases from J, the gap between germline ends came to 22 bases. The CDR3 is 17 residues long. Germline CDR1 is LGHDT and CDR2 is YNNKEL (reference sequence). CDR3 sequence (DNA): TGTGCCAGCAGCCTCAAGATCAGCCAGGGGATTAGCTATGGCTACACCTTC. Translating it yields CASSLKISQGISYGYTF.

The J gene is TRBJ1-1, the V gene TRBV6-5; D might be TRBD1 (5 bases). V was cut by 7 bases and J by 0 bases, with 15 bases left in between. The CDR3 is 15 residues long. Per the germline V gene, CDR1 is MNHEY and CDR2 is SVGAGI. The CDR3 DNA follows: TGTGCCAGCACCCGGGGCAGACAAATGAACACTGAAGCTTTCTTT. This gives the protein CASTRGRQMNTEAFF.

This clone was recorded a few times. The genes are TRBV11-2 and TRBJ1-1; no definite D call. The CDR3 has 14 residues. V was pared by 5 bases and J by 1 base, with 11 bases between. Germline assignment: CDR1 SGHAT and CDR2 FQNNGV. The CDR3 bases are TGTGCCAGCAGCCCAACGGTGGGGAACACTGAAGCTTTCTTT. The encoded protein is CASSPTVGNTEAFF.

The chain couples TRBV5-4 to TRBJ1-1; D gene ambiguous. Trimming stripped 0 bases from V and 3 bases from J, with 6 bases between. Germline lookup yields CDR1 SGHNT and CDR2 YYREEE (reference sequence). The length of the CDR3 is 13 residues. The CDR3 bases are TGTGCCAGCAGCTTGGATTTGGACACTGAAGCTTTCTTT. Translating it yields CASSLDLDTEAFF.

This CDR3 reads CASSLTDRKNTEAFF. As DNA, the CDR3 is TGTGCCAGCTCACTCACGGACAGAAAGAACACTGAAGCTTTCTTT. V gene TRBV18 combines with J gene TRBJ1-1, with D possibly being TRBD1 (6 bases). Germline V gives CDR1 KGHSH, CDR2 LQKENI. Trimming removed 4 bases from V and 1 base from J, with 13 bases in between. The CDR3 is 15 amino acids.

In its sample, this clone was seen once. This CDR3 reads CATSAGDRDYGYTF. CDR3 nucleotides: TGTGCCACCAGTGCAGGGGACAGGGACTATGGCTACACCTTC. The gene calls are TRBV24-1 and TRBJ1-2; 9 bases are shared with TRBD1. Germline trimming cut 5 bases from V and 3 bases from J; bases unmatched to any gene: 3. The V gene's germline CDR1 is KGHDR and CDR2 SFDVKD. The CDR3 is 14 amino acids.